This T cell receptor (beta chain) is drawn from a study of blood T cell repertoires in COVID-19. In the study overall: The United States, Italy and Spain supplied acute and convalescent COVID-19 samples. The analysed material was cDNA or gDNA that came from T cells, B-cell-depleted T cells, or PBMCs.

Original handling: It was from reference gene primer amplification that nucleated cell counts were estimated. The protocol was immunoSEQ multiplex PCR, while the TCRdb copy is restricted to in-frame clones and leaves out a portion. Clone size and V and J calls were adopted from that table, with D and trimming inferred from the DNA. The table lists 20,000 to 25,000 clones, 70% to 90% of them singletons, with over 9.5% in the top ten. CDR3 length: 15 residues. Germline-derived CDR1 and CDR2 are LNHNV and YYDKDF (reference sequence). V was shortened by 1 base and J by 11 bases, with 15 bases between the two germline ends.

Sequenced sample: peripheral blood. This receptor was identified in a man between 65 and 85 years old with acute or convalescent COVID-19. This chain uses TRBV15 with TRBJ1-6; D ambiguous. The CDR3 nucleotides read TGTGCCACCAGCAGAGTTACGGGAACTATAGCACCCCTCCACTTT. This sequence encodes CATSRVTGTIAPLHF.